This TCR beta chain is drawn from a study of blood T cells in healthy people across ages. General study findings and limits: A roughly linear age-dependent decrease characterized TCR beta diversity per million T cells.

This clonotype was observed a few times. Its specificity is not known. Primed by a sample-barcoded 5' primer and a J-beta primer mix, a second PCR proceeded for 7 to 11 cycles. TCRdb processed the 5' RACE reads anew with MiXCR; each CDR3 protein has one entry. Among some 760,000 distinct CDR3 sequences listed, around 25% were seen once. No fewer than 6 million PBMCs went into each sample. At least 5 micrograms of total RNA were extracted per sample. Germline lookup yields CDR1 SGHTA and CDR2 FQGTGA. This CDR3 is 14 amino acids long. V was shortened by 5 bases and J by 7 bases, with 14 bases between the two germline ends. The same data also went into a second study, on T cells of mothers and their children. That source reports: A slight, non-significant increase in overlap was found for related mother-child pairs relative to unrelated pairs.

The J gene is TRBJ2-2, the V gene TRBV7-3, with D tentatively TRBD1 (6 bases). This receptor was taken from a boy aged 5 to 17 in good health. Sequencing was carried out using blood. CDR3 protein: CASSRTQGNGELFF. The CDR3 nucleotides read TGTGCCAGCAGCCGTACTCAGGGGAACGGGGAGCTGTTTTTT.